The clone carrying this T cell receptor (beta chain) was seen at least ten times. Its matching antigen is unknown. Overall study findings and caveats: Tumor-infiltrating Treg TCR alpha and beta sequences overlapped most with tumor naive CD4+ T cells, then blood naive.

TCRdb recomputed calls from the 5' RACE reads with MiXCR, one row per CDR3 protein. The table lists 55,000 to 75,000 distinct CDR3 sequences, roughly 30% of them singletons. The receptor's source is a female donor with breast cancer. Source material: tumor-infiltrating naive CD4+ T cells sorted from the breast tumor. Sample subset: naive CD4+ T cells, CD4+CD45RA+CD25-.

Here the CDR3 DNA reads TGCGCCAGCAGCTTGTTGGGGGACTACGAGCAGTACTTC. It is translated as CASSLLGDYEQYF. V usage is TRBV5-1 and J usage is TRBJ2-7; D tentatively fits TRBD1 or TRBD2 (5 bases each). CDR3 length: 13 amino acids. V was cut by 1 base and J by 3 bases, with 8 bases left in between. The germline V gene has CDR1 SGHRS and CDR2 YFSETQ.